This paragraph covers one TCR beta chain sequence. This sample is part of a study of shared clonotypes between healthy human individuals. The V gene's germline CDR1 is MGHRA and CDR2 YSYEKL. The CDR3 spans 15 residues. Here immunoSEQ multiplex PCR was the method, and the copy in TCRdb shows in-frame clones only, minus some. In the table there are about 1.1 million clones, 60% to 80% of which are singletons. The J gene is TRBJ2-5, the V gene TRBV4-1, with 10 positions matching TRBD2. The J call may be wrong; the DNA end is better matched by TRBJ2-7. This clonotype was sampled from a man between 18 and 29 years old in good health. Some clones in this sample may be carry-over from other donors' samples. The source material was memory CD4+ T cells from PBMCs. Indicated subset: CD45RA-negative fraction. The CDR3, as DNA: TGCGCCAGCAGCCAGGAAGCGGGAGGGGACTACGAGCAGTACTTC. Amino acids: CASSQEAGGDYEQYF.